The 22 T cell receptor beta chains listed next were all sequenced from one sample in a study of T cell repertoires in cytomegalovirus infection. For these TCRs, the target antigens are not known. TCRdb re-derived calls from the reads in MiXCR, one entry per CDR3 protein. The sample contains 450,000 to 600,000 distinct CDR3 sequences, 30% to 40% of which appear only once. Here the sequenced sample was cultured PBMCs, taken from culture after CMV antigen stimulation. These receptors all stem from a human donor in good health (CMV status not recorded). Some clones in this sample may be carry-over from other donors' samples.

This chain joins TRBV27 and TRBJ2-5, with 12 bases identical to TRBD2. Germline CDR1 and CDR2: MNHEY and SMNVEV (reference sequence). The CDR3 spans 16 residues. The V gene end was trimmed by 5 bases and the J gene end by 5 bases; junction bases not matched to a gene: 9. The CDR3 region is CASSPWTSGTSETQYF. In DNA, the CDR3 is TGTGCCAGCAGTCCCTGGACTAGCGGGACTTCGGAGACCCAGTACTTC.

This sequence joins TRBV12-3 or TRBV12-4 and TRBJ1-5; no definite D call. The V and J ends lost 7 bases and 4 bases respectively, with 14 bases between them. This CDR3 comprises 14 residues. CDR3 coding DNA: TGTGCCAGCACGGTTTTCGGCCAAAATCAGCCCCAGCATTTT. It translates to CASTVFGQNQPQHF.

This clonotype was seen a handful of times. CDR3 sequence reads: CATSDFGGRAAFF. The CDR3 DNA reads TGTGCCACCAGTGATTTTGGTGGCCGAGCCGCTTTCTTT. The rearrangement links TRBV24-1 to TRBJ1-1; D gene ambiguous. Trimming removed 1 base at V and 11 bases at J, with 13 bases between. CDR3 length: 13 amino acids. Looked up from germline, CDR1 is KGHDR and CDR2 is SFDVKD.

V gene TRBV5-6 combines with J gene TRBJ2-7, with 7 bases aligning to TRBD2. This CDR3 spans 15 amino acids. The trim removed 0 bases at V and 1 base at J, leaving 4 bases unmatched. Germline CDR1 SGHDT, CDR2 YYEEEE. The CDR3 DNA sequence: TGTGCCAGCAGCTTGGTTAGCGGGCCTTCCTACGAGCAGTACGTC. Translated: CASSLVSGPSYEQYV.

The V gene is TRBV28, the J gene TRBJ2-3; D remains ambiguous. The germline CDR1 and CDR2 sequences are MDHEN and SYDVKM. The V and J ends lost 6 bases and 3 bases respectively, with 16 bases between them. This CDR3 contains 15 residues. In DNA form, the CDR3 reads TGTGCCAGCAGCGCCCCGGCCGATGGGACAGATACGCAGTATTTT. This codes for CASSAPADGTDTQYF. Full variable domain (rest looked up from reference TRBV28 and TRBJ2-3): DVKVTQSSRYLVKRTGEKVFLECVQDMDHENMFWYRQDPGLGLRLIYFSYDVKMKEKGDIPEGYSVSREKKERFSLILESASTNQTSMYLCASSAPADGTDTQYFGPGTRLTVL.

The chain employs TRBV5-4 and TRBJ2-1, with TRBD1 matching over 8 bases. The germline CDR1 and CDR2 sequences are SGHNT and YYREEE (reference sequence). This CDR3 region has 15 residues. V lost 0 bases to trimming and J lost 5 bases; unmatched junction nucleotides: 4. CDR3 protein: CASSLGRTGNNEQFF. CDR3 DNA sequence: TGTGCCAGCAGCTTGGGCCGGACAGGGAACAATGAGCAGTTCTTC.

The chain has TRBV6-2 or TRBV6-3 and TRBJ2-1; 8 bases are shared with TRBD2. The CDR3 runs 15 residues. Trimming at V came to 5 bases and at J to 5 bases, leaving 8 bases not matched to a gene. Germline lookup yields CDR1 MNHEY and CDR2 SVGEGT. This CDR3 is CASSKAGVSHNEQFF. The DNA for the CDR3 is TGTGCCAGCAGTAAAGCGGGAGTAAGCCACAATGAGCAGTTCTTC.

This clonotype was observed at least ten times. The rearrangement joins TRBV7-2 to TRBJ1-2; D is possibly TRBD1 (6 bases). Trimming shortened V by 2 bases and J by 7 bases, and 11 bases separated the two germline ends. Germline-derived CDR1 and CDR2 are SGHTA and FQGNSA. The CDR3 totals 13 residues. The CDR3 region has the DNA TGTGCCAGCAGCTTAAAACAGGGTGGTGGCTACACCTTC. It codes for CASSLKQGGGYTF.

The table lists this clonotype with a few counts. The chain couples TRBV28 to TRBJ2-1; TRBD2 matches at 13 bases. The CDR3 covers 16 residues. Germline CDR1 is MDHEN and CDR2 is SYDVKM. The trim removed 4 bases at V and 5 bases at J, leaving 5 bases unmatched. The DNA for the CDR3 is TGTGCCAGCAGTTCTCCGGGACTAGCGGGGCACAATGAGCAGTTCTTC. This encodes CASSSPGLAGHNEQFF.

This chain links TRBV7-4 with TRBJ1-1, with D possibly being TRBD1 (6 bases). The CDR3 runs 12 residues. Looked up from germline, CDR1 is SGHVT and CDR2 is SQSDAQ. With 0 bases removed from V and 11 bases from J, the gap between germline ends came to 10 bases. CDR3 coding DNA: TGTGCCAGCAGCTTAGCAGCAGGGGATGCTTTCTTT. Protein: CASSLAAGDAFF.

This clonotype was seen a few times. This chain joins TRBV19 and TRBJ2-7; D gene ambiguous. This CDR3 is built from 13 residues. Trimming stripped 5 bases from V and 3 bases from J, with 11 bases between. Germline-derived CDR1 and CDR2 are LNHDA and SQIVND (reference sequence). The CDR3 DNA is TGTGCCAGTAGTCTTAAGCTCCACTACGAGCAGTACGTC. Protein: CASSLKLHYEQYV.

This chain links TRBV7-2 with TRBJ2-5; TRBD2 matches 8 bases. The trim removed 5 bases at V and 4 bases at J, leaving 6 bases unmatched. The germline V gene has CDR1 SGHTA and CDR2 FQGNSA. CDR3 length: 14 amino acids. The CDR3 loop reads CASSPAGVPETQYF. For the CDR3, the DNA is TGTGCCAGCAGCCCAGCGGGAGTTCCAGAGACCCAGTACTTC.

This clonotype was seen ten or more times. The chain links TRBV7-8 to TRBJ2-3; 8 bases agree with TRBD2. CDR3 size: 16 residues. Germline-derived CDR1 and CDR2 are SGHVS and FQNEAQ. V trimming: 5 bases; J trimming: 2 bases; junction bases outside the gene matches: 9. CDR3 loop: CASSPPTSGHTDTQYF. DNA of the CDR3: TGTGCCAGCAGCCCCCCAACTAGCGGACACACAGATACGCAGTATTTT. Using reference TRBV7-8 and TRBJ2-3 for the parts outside the CDR3, the full variable domain is GAGVSQSPRYKVAKRGQDVALRCDPISGHVSLFWYQQALGQGPEFLTYFQNEAQLDKSGLPSDRFFAERPEGSVSTLKIQRTQQEDSAVYLCASSPPTSGHTDTQYFGPGTRLTVL.

This clonotype showed up just a few times. The V and J genes are TRBV27 and TRBJ2-3; 8 nucleotides align to TRBD2. Germline CDR1 reads MNHEY; CDR2 reads SMNVEV (reference sequence). The V gene end was trimmed by 3 bases and the J gene end by 4 bases; junction bases not matched to a gene: 6. The CDR3 has 15 amino acids. The CDR3 DNA reads as TGTGCCAGCAGTTTCGGACTAGCTCTCGCAGATACGCAGTATTTT. Its translation is CASSFGLALADTQYF.

The rearrangement links TRBV27 to TRBJ2-7; 7 positions match TRBD2. CDR1 is MNHEY and CDR2 is SMNVEV in the germline V gene (reference sequence). The CDR3 is made up of 13 amino acids. Losses at the gene ends were 3 bases for V and 7 bases for J; bases not matched to a gene: 6. The CDR3 protein is CASSLAGAREQYV. The CDR3 DNA sequence: TGTGCCAGCAGTTTGGCGGGAGCACGAGAGCAGTACGTC.

This clonotype was seen at least ten times. The chain has TRBV7-2 and TRBJ1-4; D is perhaps TRBD1 (5 bases). V dropped 7 bases and J dropped 10 bases, with 13 bases sitting between them. The CDR3 is 12 residues long. CDR1 is SGHTA, CDR2 FQGNSA, per germline. DNA of the CDR3: TGTGCCAGCAACGACGGGGCTGGAAAACTGTTTTTT. Translation: CASNDGAGKLFF.

The chain uses TRBV6-2 or TRBV6-3 and TRBJ2-1, with 7 bases lining up with TRBD2. The V gene's germline CDR1 is MNHEY and CDR2 SVGEGT. The junction had 12 bases not matched to a gene; V was cut back by 6 bases and J by 4 bases. This CDR3 is built from 16 residues. CDR3 sequence: CASSAYGEGLYNEQFF. The CDR3 nucleotides read TGTGCCAGCAGCGCGTATGGGGAGGGCCTTTACAATGAGCAGTTCTTC.

The chain uses TRBV7-8 and TRBJ2-2, with 10 bases identical to TRBD2. The length of the CDR3 is 16 residues. Germline-derived CDR1 and CDR2 are SGHVS and FQNEAQ. V was pared by 6 bases and J by 3 bases, with 7 bases of the junction left unmatched. CDR3 nucleotide sequence: TGTGCCAGCAGGACCAGCGGGAGGGGGTACACCGGGGAGCTGTTTTTT. Amino acid sequence: CASRTSGRGYTGELFF.

This clonotype came up once. The V call is TRBV5-6, the J call TRBJ1-2; 10 bases match TRBD1. CDR3 length: 12 residues. V lost 3 bases and J lost 7; bases outside the gene matches: 0. Per the germline V gene, CDR1 is SGHDT and CDR2 is YYEEEE. CDR3 loop: CASSWTGGGYTF. The CDR3 bases are TGTGCCAGCAGCTGGACAGGGGGTGGCTACACCTTC.

This clonotype was counted between two and nine times. The chain carries TRBV12-3 or TRBV12-4 and TRBJ1-3, with D hard to call. The V and J ends lost 2 bases and 5 bases respectively, with 7 bases between them. This CDR3 region has 13 residues. CDR3 amino acids: CASSLRLRNTIYF. The CDR3 DNA reads TGTGCCAGCAGTTTACGGTTAAGAAACACCATATATTTT.

This chain joins TRBV7-2 and TRBJ1-2; D is unclear. Trimming took 6 bases from V and 4 from J, leaving 18 bases between them. This CDR3 contains 15 residues. Germline CDR1 and CDR2: SGHTA and FQGNSA. In nucleotides, the CDR3 is TGTGCCAGCAGTCCTTGGGAAGGGCATTCCTATGGCTACACCTTC. It yields the protein CASSPWEGHSYGYTF. The full variable domain, in which reference TRBV7-2 and TRBJ1-2 provide the parts outside the CDR3, is GAGVSQSPSNKVTEKGKDVELRCDPISGHTALYWYRQSLGQGLEFLIYFQGNSAPDKSGLPSDRFSAERTGGSVSTLTIQRTQQEDSAVYLCASSPWEGHSYGYTFGSGTRLTVV.

The J gene is TRBJ1-1, the V gene TRBV11-2; 8 nucleotides align to TRBD1. Looked up from germline, CDR1 is SGHAT and CDR2 is FQNNGV. The CDR3 covers 16 residues. The junction had 13 bases not matched to a gene; V was cut back by 7 bases and J by 3 bases. This chain's CDR3 is CASTDPGGQGDTEAFF. The CDR3 nucleotides are TGTGCCAGCACCGACCCCGGAGGACAGGGCGACACTGAAGCTTTCTTT.